Listed here are 30 T cell receptor beta chains from one sample, sequenced in a study of OX40 agonist ivuxolimab in advanced cancers. The assay was immunoSEQ multiplex PCR, and TCRdb's table has in-frame clones only and misses some. The table has roughly 43,000 clones, over 75% seen once. This sample comprised CD4+ or CD8+ T cells sorted from blood, obtained in a trial of the OX40 agonist ivuxolimab. The receptors here all came from an adult with an advanced solid tumor such as melanoma, head and neck, liver or kidney cancer.

J is TRBJ1-5 and V is TRBV6-7; TRBD1 might be the D (5 bases). TRBV6-7 is flagged as an ORF with uncertain function. V lost 6 bases and J 1 base, leaving 13 bases between the germline ends. This CDR3 spans 15 amino acids. CDR3 loop: CASRVGRESNQPQHF. In nucleotides, the CDR3 is TGTGCCAGCAGAGTTGGCAGGGAGAGCAATCAGCCCCAGCATTTT.

Of note for this clone: The sample carries other DNA sequences with the same CDR3. The chain is built from TRBV27 and TRBJ1-2; D remains unclear. This CDR3 spans 13 amino acids. Looked up from germline, CDR1 is MNHEY and CDR2 is SMNVEV (reference sequence). Deletions cut 2 bases from V and 4 bases from J, with 8 bases between. The CDR3 DNA follows: TGTGCCAGCAGTTTAGGCTCTCTCTATGGCTACACCTTC. It translates to CASSLGSLYGYTF.

This chain links TRBV12-5 with TRBJ1-2, with 7 bases aligning to TRBD1. The CDR3 loop spans 22 amino acids. Looked up from germline, CDR1 is LGHNT and CDR2 is FRNRAP. V gave up 0 bases and J gave up 3 bases; unmatched junction bases: 25. The DNA for the CDR3 is TGTGCTAGTGGTTTGGTACTAATGCCCCGTCGGGACAGAGTTCGGAGGGACTATGGCTACACCTTC. This codes for CASGLVLMPRRDRVRRDYGYTF. The entire variable domain, with the rest obtained from reference TRBV12-5 and TRBJ1-2, is as follows: DARVTQTPRHKVTEMGQEVTMRCQPILGHNTVFWYRQTMMQGLELLAYFRNRAPLDDSGMPKDRFSAEMPDATLATLKIQPSEPRDSAVYFCASGLVLMPRRDRVRRDYGYTFGSGTRLTVV.

The gene calls are TRBV5-6 and TRBJ2-7; D could derive from TRBD1 or TRBD2 (6 bases each). V lost 4 bases to trimming and J lost 3 bases, with 17 bases between them. Germline CDR1 reads SGHDT; CDR2 reads YYEEEE. CDR3 length: 15 amino acids. CDR3 bases: TGTGCCAGCAGCGGACCGGGGGCCGCTTTCTACGAGCAGTACTTC. Translation: CASSGPGAAFYEQYF. The whole variable domain, remainder taken from reference TRBV5-6 and TRBJ2-7, is DAGVTQSPTHLIKTRGQQVTLRCSPKSGHDTVSWYQQALGQGPQFIFQYYEEEERQRGNFPDRFSGHQFPNYSSELNVNALLLGDSALYLCASSGPGAAFYEQYFGPGTRLTVT.

The CDR3 nucleotides read TGTGCCAGCACCGACGGACAGGGTCGGACTGAAGCTTTCTTT. It is translated as CASTDGQGRTEAFF. The chain links TRBV6-5 to TRBJ1-1, with TRBD1 matching 8 bases. The CDR3 extends over 14 amino acids. J lost 5 bases, V lost 7 bases, and 9 bases had no gene match. Germline-derived CDR1 and CDR2 are MNHEY and SVGAGI.

The rearrangement joins TRBV2 to TRBJ2-7; TRBD2 agrees at 8 bases. CDR1 is SNHLY, CDR2 FYNNEI, per germline. The CDR3 sequence is 15 residues long. V lost 3 bases and J lost 0; bases outside the gene matches: 4. This chain's CDR3 is CASSDGSGSSYEQYF. CDR3 coding DNA: TGTGCCAGCAGTGATGGCAGCGGGAGCTCCTACGAGCAGTACTTC. Looking up the rest from reference TRBV2 and TRBJ2-7 gives the full variable domain: EPEVTQTPSHQVTQMGQEVILRCVPISNHLYFYWYRQILGQKVEFLVSFYNNEISEKSEIFDDQFSVERPDGSNFTLKIRSTKLEDSAMYFCASSDGSGSSYEQYFGPGTRLTVT.

This chain connects TRBV5-8 to TRBJ1-4; the D is unclear. CDR1 SGHTS and CDR2 YDEGEE come from the germline V gene. V lost 0 bases to trimming and J lost 2 bases, with 5 bases between them. CDR3 length: 14 residues. CDR3 region: CASSLGSTNEKLFF. As DNA, the CDR3 is TGTGCCAGCAGCTTGGGGTCTACTAATGAAAAACTGTTTTTT.

The gene calls are TRBV2 and TRBJ2-1, with 7 nucleotides matching TRBD2. V was clipped by 6 bases and J by 6 bases; unmatched bases: 17. CDR1 and CDR2 from the germline V gene are SNHLY and FYNNEI. This CDR3 contains 17 residues. The CDR3 protein is CASRTRKLALTPNEQFF. CDR3 nucleotides: TGTGCCAGCAGAACTCGCAAACTAGCGCTCACACCCAATGAGCAGTTCTTC.

The J gene is TRBJ1-3, the V gene TRBV27; D might be TRBD1 (5 bases). The V gene's germline CDR1 is MNHEY and CDR2 SMNVEV (reference sequence). The CDR3 is made up of 14 amino acids. The V gene lost 6 bases and the J gene lost 4 bases, with 13 bases spanning the gap. The CDR3 DNA reads TGTGCCAGCAGCCCTGTCGGGGCCGGAAACACCATATATTTT. Its translation: CASSPVGAGNTIYF.

The chain links TRBV5-1 to TRBJ2-1; 8 bases align to TRBD2. Germline values: CDR1 SGHRS, CDR2 YFSETQ. The CDR3 length is 17 residues. Unmatched junction bases numbered 6, after V lost 0 bases and J lost 1 base. The CDR3 DNA is TGCGCCAGCAGCTTGGCCGTGACTAGCGAGTCCTACAATGAGCAGTTCTTC. Translated: CASSLAVTSESYNEQFF.

This clone came up a few times. CDR3 loop: CASAFQGGNQPQHF. DNA for the CDR3: TGTGCCAGCGCTTTCCAGGGAGGCAATCAGCCCCAGCATTTT. The chain recombines TRBV2 with TRBJ1-5, with D maybe TRBD1 (5 bases). The CDR3 extends over 14 amino acids. V was trimmed by 8 bases and J by 2 bases, leaving 13 bases between them. CDR1 and CDR2 from the germline V gene are SNHLY and FYNNEI.

This chain joins TRBV27 and TRBJ2-1; TRBD2 matches 14 bases. The trim removed 8 bases at V and 5 bases at J, leaving 2 bases unmatched. CDR1 MNHEY and CDR2 SMNVEV come from the germline V gene (reference sequence). There are 14 residues in the CDR3. CDR3 bases: TGTGCCAGCGAGGGACTAGCGGGGGACAATGAGCAGTTCTTC. This sequence encodes CASEGLAGDNEQFF.

The J gene is TRBJ2-7, the V gene TRBV10-2; 7 nucleotides match TRBD1. The CDR3 runs 14 residues. The germline V gene encodes CDR1 WSHSY and CDR2 SAAADI. V lost 2 bases, J lost 6 bases, and 7 bases stayed unmatched. The CDR3 loop is CASSEVGQPPEQYF. The DNA for the CDR3 is TGCGCCAGCAGTGAGGTGGGACAGCCCCCCGAGCAGTACTTC.

The rearrangement joins TRBV6-5 to TRBJ1-1; the D is unclear. The length of the CDR3 is 13 residues. V was pared by 6 bases and J by 0 bases, with 8 bases between. In germline, CDR1 is MNHEY, CDR2 SVGAGI. The CDR3 region is CASRRVVNTEAFF. The CDR3 DNA sequence: TGTGCCAGCAGGAGGGTAGTGAACACTGAAGCTTTCTTT.

In DNA form, the CDR3 reads TGTGCCAGCAGTGATCGACAGGGGCCCTACGAGCAGTACTTC. It translates to CASSDRQGPYEQYF. V is TRBV7-8 and J is TRBJ2-7, with 8 bases matching TRBD1. The CDR3 sequence is 14 residues long. Looked up from germline, CDR1 is SGHVS and CDR2 is FQNEAQ. Losses at the gene ends were 6 bases for V and 2 bases for J; bases not matched to a gene: 6.

V usage is TRBV10-3 and J usage is TRBJ1-6; D may be TRBD1 (5 bases). The CDR3 runs to 13 residues. Between the trimmed V and J ends, which lost 6 bases and 13 bases, there was a span of 16 bases. Germline CDR1 is ENHRY and CDR2 is SYGVKD. The CDR3 loop is CAISREDRSPLHF. As DNA, the CDR3 is TGTGCCATCAGCAGGGAGGATAGGTCCCCCCTCCACTTT.

The J gene is TRBJ2-5, the V gene TRBV7-8, with TRBD2 matching over 7 bases. The CDR3 sequence is 17 residues long. CDR1 and CDR2 (germline): SGHVS, FQNEAQ. With V trimmed by 1 base and J by 2 bases, 10 bases remained unmatched. This CDR3 is CASSLGDGRAVQETQYF. The CDR3 DNA reads TGTGCCAGCAGCTTAGGGGATGGGAGGGCCGTGCAAGAGACCCAGTACTTC.

The V call is TRBV5-1, the J call TRBJ1-1; D gene ambiguous. The germline V and J ends were trimmed by 3 bases and 4 bases, with 10 bases remaining between them. The CDR3 runs 13 residues. The germline CDR1 and CDR2 sequences are SGHRS and YFSETQ. CDR3 coding DNA: TGCGCCAGCAGCTACGGGCTCGCCACTGAAGCTTTCTTT. This translates into CASSYGLATEAFF.

The chain uses TRBV28 and TRBJ2-7; D not certain. V lost 8 bases to trimming and J lost 3 bases, with 11 bases between them. This CDR3 contains 12 residues. Germline CDR1 and CDR2: MDHEN and SYDVKM. The CDR3 here is CASRANNYEQYF. CDR3 in DNA: TGTGCCAGCCGGGCAAATAACTACGAGCAGTACTTC.

With respect to this clone: No DNA is shown, since the ends of the CDR3 on it are uncertain; the CDR3 is the one TCRdb lists. This chain links TRBV19 with TRBJ2-7. Germline V gene lookup returns CDR1 LNHDA and CDR2 SQIVND (reference sequence). The CDR3 is 13 residues long, ends included. The chain's CDR3 is CASYVCSSYEQYF.

The chain couples TRBV7-3 to TRBJ2-5; 7 positions agree with TRBD1. Looked up from germline, CDR1 is SGHTA and CDR2 is FQGTGA. Trimming cost V 6 bases and J 4 bases; bases outside gene matches: 11. The CDR3 covers 15 residues. CDR3 amino acids: CASSPQGVVGETQYF. Here the CDR3 DNA reads TGTGCCAGCAGTCCTCAGGGGGTGGTGGGAGAGACCCAGTACTTC.

The V and J genes are TRBV18 and TRBJ2-2, with a possible D match to TRBD2 (6 bases). The CDR3 extends over 16 amino acids. Germline V gene sequence: CDR1 KGHSH, CDR2 LQKENI. V lost 4 bases and J lost 1, with 13 bases in between. The CDR3 sequence is CASSLNLAENTGELFF. The CDR3 region has the DNA TGTGCCAGCTCACTTAATTTAGCGGAGAACACCGGGGAGCTGTTTTTT.

This chain links TRBV6-5 with TRBJ2-4; a possible D gene is TRBD2 (5 bases). CDR3 length: 13 amino acids. The V and J ends lost 10 bases and 0 bases respectively, with 10 bases between them. Germline CDR1 and CDR2: MNHEY and SVGAGI. In nucleotides, the CDR3 is TGTGCCACTTCAGCGGTAGCCAAAAACATTCAGTACTTC. Its translation: CATSAVAKNIQYF.

The gene calls are TRBV27 and TRBJ2-7; TRBD2 matches at 11 bases. CDR1 is MNHEY and CDR2 is SMNVEV in the germline V gene (reference sequence). Germline trimming cut 2 bases from V and 3 bases from J; bases unmatched to any gene: 3. The CDR3 has 15 amino acids. CDR3 sequence (DNA): TGTGCCAGCAGTTTAGGGACTAGCGGAGGCTACGAGCAGTACTTC. Translated: CASSLGTSGGYEQYF.

The gene calls are TRBV5-1 and TRBJ2-7; 7 positions match TRBD1. The CDR3 consists of 14 residues. Germline V lookup: CDR1 SGHRS, CDR2 YFSETQ. Trimming at V came to 1 base and at J to 3 bases, leaving 4 bases not matched to a gene. CDR3 nucleotides: TGCGCCAGCAGCTTGTTTTCAGGGGGCTACGAGCAGTACTTC. The encoded protein is CASSLFSGGYEQYF.

The gene calls are TRBV6-1 and TRBJ1-2; D remains ambiguous. The CDR3 has 14 amino acids. V was shortened by 2 bases and J by 4 bases, with 11 bases between the two germline ends. Germline-derived CDR1 and CDR2 are MNHNS and SASEGT. The CDR3 spells CASSETPEGYGYTF. The CDR3 bases are TGTGCCAGCAGTGAAACACCCGAGGGCTATGGCTACACCTTC.

The gene calls are TRBV9 and TRBJ2-1; the match to TRBD1 covers 7 bases. The CDR3 consists of 17 residues. Germline CDR1 SGDLS, CDR2 YYNGEE. With 1 base clipped from V and 2 bases from J, the junction kept 9 bases outside the gene matches. CDR3 residues: CASSVLRSGGAYNEQFF. The DNA for the CDR3 is TGTGCCAGCAGCGTACTCCGCTCAGGGGGTGCCTACAATGAGCAGTTCTTC. Looking up the rest from reference TRBV9 and TRBJ2-1 gives the full variable domain: DSGVTQTPKHLITATGQRVTLRCSPRSGDLSVYWYQQSLDQGLQFLIQYYNGEERAKGNILERFSAQQFPDLHSELNLSSLELGDSALYFCASSVLRSGGAYNEQFFGPGTRLTVL.

The chain joins TRBV30 to TRBJ2-7; D remains ambiguous. V was cut by 0 bases and J by 0 bases, with 6 bases left in between. The CDR3 is 13 residues long. Germline CDR1 GTSNPN, CDR2 SVGIG (reference sequence). The CDR3: CAWSVRGSYEQYF. In nucleotides, the CDR3 is TGTGCCTGGAGTGTACGAGGCTCCTACGAGCAGTACTTC.

The J gene is TRBJ2-7, the V gene TRBV7-2; TRBD2 is a possible D gene (6 bases). The V and J ends lost 4 bases and 3 bases respectively, with 13 bases between them. The CDR3 is made up of 14 amino acids. Germline V gene data show CDR1 as SGHTA and CDR2 as FQGNSA. The CDR3 DNA follows: TGTGCCAGCAGCTCACTAGCAAGGGGCTACGAGCAGTACTTC. Amino acids: CASSSLARGYEQYF.

This chain joins TRBV2 and TRBJ2-1; 9 bases line up with TRBD2. J was trimmed by 9 bases and V by 9 bases; bases with no gene match: 15. Germline V gene lookup returns CDR1 SNHLY and CDR2 FYNNEI. There are 15 residues in the CDR3. The CDR3 spells CARGGSASGNAEQFF. Written as DNA, the CDR3 is TGTGCCAGGGGGGGGTCGGCTAGCGGGAATGCTGAGCAGTTCTTC.